Below, 23 T cell receptor beta chains from the same sample are listed, as sequenced in a study of CD8+CD57+ T cells in acquired aplastic anemia. The patients chosen for sequencing had shown expansion of CD8+CD57+ cells (detected by flow cytometry). For CDR3 and TCR beta VDJ profiling, genomic DNA was the template used. TCRdb reprocessed the reads via MiXCR and lists one record per CDR3 protein. Of 100,000 to 150,000 distinct CDR3 sequences in the sample, approximately 36% were seen once. The source material was sorted CD4+, CD8+, or CD8+CD57+ T cells (not recorded which) from PBMCs. Receptors were obtained from a human donor with aplastic anemia.

This clonotype was seen many times. This sequence joins TRBV20-1 and TRBJ2-1; 7 nucleotides agree with TRBD1. V trimming: 4 bases; J trimming: 2 bases; junction bases outside the gene matches: 8. Germline V CDR1 and CDR2: DFQATT, SNEGSKA (reference sequence). The CDR3 totals 15 residues. CDR3 sequence reads: CSAKETGKPYNEQFF. CDR3 coding DNA: TGCAGTGCTAAGGAGACAGGGAAACCCTACAATGAGCAGTTCTTC.

In this sample, this clonotype turned up many times. The chain uses TRBV5-1 and TRBJ1-1, with 7 bases aligning to TRBD1. Germline-derived CDR1 and CDR2 are SGHRS and YFSETQ. After removal of 0 bases from V and 5 bases from J, the junction contained 4 bases not matched to a gene. This CDR3 has 14 residues. In DNA, the CDR3 is TGCGCCAGCAGCTTGGAGGGGGCGGTTACTGAAGCTTTCTTT. This encodes CASSLEGAVTEAFF.

This clonotype was counted many times. The rearrangement links TRBV28 to TRBJ1-2; no firm D call. Trimming left V 3 bases short and J 5 bases short, with 10 bases between. The CDR3 extends over 13 amino acids. Germline loops: CDR1 MDHEN, CDR2 SYDVKM. CDR3 DNA: TGTGCCAGCAGTTTGTCGACGGCGTATGGCTACACCTTC. It specifies CASSLSTAYGYTF.

The chain links TRBV7-2 to TRBJ1-5; D is perhaps TRBD1 (5 bases). The CDR3 has 13 residues. The ends were cut back, 2 bases at V and 6 bases at J, with 8 bases in the middle. The germline V gene encodes CDR1 SGHTA and CDR2 FQGNSA. The CDR3 loop is CASSLRQGQPQHF. In nucleotides, the CDR3 is TGTGCCAGCAGCTTAAGGCAGGGTCAGCCCCAGCATTTT.

V usage is TRBV12-3 or TRBV12-4 and J usage is TRBJ2-3, with TRBD2 matching 12 bases. The CDR3 is 18 amino acids. Trimming took 2 bases from V and 1 from J; bases not matched to a gene: 7. CDR3 DNA: TGTGCCAGCAGTTTAATTGGACTAGCGGGGAGTGGCACAGATACGCAGTATTTT. Its protein is CASSLIGLAGSGTDTQYF.

Ten or more counts support this clonotype. The CDR3 bases are TGTGCCAGCAGTGGGGGGGGATCCGTTCGCAATCAGCCCCAGCATTTT. As protein: CASSGGGSVRNQPQHF. This chain links TRBV12-3 or TRBV12-4 with TRBJ1-5; D possibly corresponds to TRBD1 (5 bases). This CDR3 has 16 residues. Trimming took 5 bases from V and 2 from J, leaving 16 bases between them.

Turning to this clonotype: Germline and junction disagree at one end, which may indicate a read error. The chain uses TRBV3-1 and TRBJ1-6; 8 positions match TRBD1. CDR1 LGHDT and CDR2 YNNKEL come from the germline V gene (reference sequence). The CDR3 runs to 13 residues. CDR3 region: CASGQGADSPLHF. The CDR3 region has the DNA TGTGCCAGCGGCCAGGGGGCGGATTCACCCCTCCACTTT.

This clonotype was observed a handful of times. A much larger clone differs by one base, so this may be a read error. The V and J genes are TRBV20-1 and TRBJ1-1; D uncertain. CDR1 and CDR2 (germline): DFQATT, SNEGSKA (reference sequence). The CDR3 runs 15 residues. The CDR3 DNA sequence: TGCAGTGCTAGAGATGGCGGCAGATTGAACACTGAAGCTTCCTTT. As protein: CSARDGGRLNTEASF.

This chain links TRBV6-1 with TRBJ2-7; D may correspond to TRBD1 or TRBD2 (6 bases each). The V end lost 5 bases, the J end lost 12 bases, and 23 bases lay between the germline ends. This CDR3 is built from 14 residues. CDR1 is MNHNS, CDR2 SASEGT, per germline. The CDR3 nucleotides are TGTGCCAGCAGTCCCGCCCGGGGGCTCCTCAGAGTGTACTTC. Residues: CASSPARGLLRVYF.

This clonotype was seen at least ten times. This chain connects TRBV7-2 to TRBJ1-6, with a possible D match to TRBD1 (5 bases). The CDR3 is made up of 14 amino acids. Between the trimmed V and J ends, which lost 10 bases and 7 bases, there was a span of 17 bases. Germline V gives CDR1 SGHTA, CDR2 FQGNSA. The DNA of the CDR3 is TGTGCCACCCCGGGGGGGACGGGGAATTCACCCCTCCACTTT. It specifies CATPGGTGNSPLHF.

In its sample, this clonotype was seen many times. This chain links TRBV20-1 with TRBJ2-5; D is tentatively TRBD1 or TRBD2 (5 bases each). V was trimmed by 4 bases and J by 5 bases, leaving 14 bases between them. CDR1 is DFQATT and CDR2 is SNEGSKA in the germline V gene (reference sequence). This CDR3 spans 13 amino acids. CDR3 residues: CSAIKGPGETQYF. The CDR3 coding sequence is TGCAGTGCTATCAAGGGACCGGGGGAGACCCAGTACTTC.

The sample holds many counts of this clonotype. The chain is built from TRBV7-8 and TRBJ1-5; 12 bases fit TRBD1. CDR1 is SGHVS, CDR2 FQNEAQ, per germline. V lost 6 bases to trimming and J lost 1 base; unmatched junction nucleotides: 10. The CDR3 is 18 amino acids. The CDR3 DNA is TGTGCCAGCAGAAACGGGACAGGGGGCTGGGGGAGCAATCAGCCCCAGCATTTT. This gives the protein CASRNGTGGWGSNQPQHF.

This clonotype appeared many times. CDR3 coding DNA: TGCAGTGCTATTAGAGATGGCTCGAGCGGGGGCCCTACCTACGAGCAGTACTTC. It codes for CSAIRDGSSGGPTYEQYF. The V gene is TRBV20-1, the J gene TRBJ2-7, with TRBD2 identical over 8 bases. CDR1 DFQATT and CDR2 SNEGSKA come from the germline V gene (reference sequence). V dropped 4 bases and J dropped 2; count of bases not matched to a gene: 19. This CDR3 has 18 amino acids.

At least ten counts were recorded for this clonotype. This chain links TRBV5-6 with TRBJ2-7; a possible D gene is TRBD2 (7 bases). Germline V lookup: CDR1 SGHDT, CDR2 YYEEEE. This CDR3 region has 15 residues. V was shortened by 3 bases and J by 0 bases, with 13 bases between the two germline ends. Written as DNA, the CDR3 is TGTGCCAGCAGCTCGGCGGGGGCCCTCTCCTACGAGCAGTACGTC. Translation: CASSSAGALSYEQYV.

This clonotype was seen a handful of times. The chain combines TRBV24-1 with TRBJ2-3, with 11 bases matching TRBD2. This CDR3 contains 16 residues. Trimming at V came to 3 bases and at J to 2 bases, leaving 3 bases not matched to a gene. CDR1 and CDR2 from the germline V gene are KGHDR and SFDVKD. The CDR3 reads CATSDVAGGITDTQYF. DNA for the CDR3: TGTGCCACCAGTGATGTAGCGGGGGGGATCACAGATACGCAGTATTTT.

This clonotype was seen repeatedly, ten times or more. The chain combines TRBV20-1 with TRBJ2-1, with TRBD2 identical over 12 bases. CDR3 size: 15 residues. With V trimmed by 5 bases and J by 5 bases, 7 bases remained unmatched. CDR1 and CDR2 from the germline V gene are DFQATT and SNEGSKA (reference sequence). CDR3 protein: CSAPQLAGGHNEQFF. CDR3 coding DNA: TGCAGTGCTCCCCAACTAGCGGGGGGTCACAATGAGCAGTTCTTC.

At least ten counts were recorded for this clonotype. The gene calls are TRBV2 and TRBJ1-1, with TRBD1 matching 12 bases. This CDR3 region has 14 residues. Germline CDR1 reads SNHLY; CDR2 reads FYNNEI. V lost 7 bases, J lost 2 bases, and 2 bases stayed unmatched. The CDR3: CASTGQGANTEAFF. In DNA form, the CDR3 reads TGTGCCAGCACGGGACAGGGGGCAAACACTGAAGCTTTCTTT.

CDR3 sequence: CASSSRTGTGQPQHF. CDR3 nucleotide sequence: TGTGCCAGCAGCTCCCGAACAGGGACGGGTCAGCCCCAGCATTTT. The rearrangement joins TRBV7-2 to TRBJ1-5, with TRBD1 as a possible D gene (6 bases). V was cut by 4 bases and J by 6 bases, with 16 bases left in between. This CDR3 region has 15 residues. CDR1 and CDR2 from the germline V gene are SGHTA and FQGNSA.

This clonotype was recorded a few times. A much bigger clone sits one base away, suggesting this may be a read error. The gene calls are TRBV7-2 and TRBJ2-6, with a weak D call TRBD1 (5 bases). The CDR3 loop spans 15 amino acids. CDR1 is SGHTA, CDR2 FQGNSA, per germline. The CDR3 sequence: CARSPRESGANVLTF. As DNA, the CDR3 is TGTGCCCGCAGCCCCAGGGAATCTGGGGCCAACGTCCTGACTTTC.

On this clonotype: Being one base from a much bigger clone, this may be a read error. Lacking the conserved final phenylalanine or tryptophan, this CDR3 likely reflects a read error. The gene calls are TRBV6-1 and TRBJ2-3; possibly TRBD1 for D (5 bases). CDR1 and CDR2 (germline): MNHNS, SASEGT. The CDR3 is made up of 11 amino acids. The CDR3 DNA is TGTGCCAGCAGTGCGACAGCTACGCAGTATTCT. As protein: CASSATATQYS.

In its sample, this clonotype was seen a few times. This chain links TRBV19 with TRBJ2-1, with D unresolved. Germline CDR1 LNHDA, CDR2 SQIVND (reference sequence). The CDR3 sequence is 12 residues long. Between the trimmed V and J ends, which lost 8 bases and 3 bases, there was a span of 8 bases. CDR3 nucleotide sequence: TGTGCCAGTGAGGACGGCTACAATGAGCAGTTCTTC. It translates to CASEDGYNEQFF.

This clonotype came up a few times. The chain combines TRBV5-4 with TRBJ1-2, with D possibly TRBD1 on 5 matching bases. Germline V gene lookup returns CDR1 SGHNT and CDR2 YYREEE (reference sequence). V lost 5 bases and J 6 bases, leaving 14 bases between the germline ends. CDR3 length: 13 residues. The DNA for the CDR3 is TGTGCCAGCAGTCCGAGGGCGGGGGATGGCTACACCTTC. Its protein product is CASSPRAGDGYTF.

This clonotype was seen at least ten times. This chain joins TRBV7-9 and TRBJ1-4; 8 nucleotides agree with TRBD1. Germline trimming cut 5 bases from V and 8 bases from J; bases unmatched to any gene: 7. The length of the CDR3 is 14 residues. Per germline, CDR1 SEHNR and CDR2 FQNEAQ (reference sequence). The CDR3 coding sequence is TGTGCCAGCAGCCTCGGACAGGGCGACGAAAAACTGTTTTTT. It yields the protein CASSLGQGDEKLFF.